Listed here are 18 T cell receptor beta chains from one sample, sequenced in a study of naive and memory T cell subsets. Two oligonucleotides, mixed equimolar, formed the beta constant-region primer covering TRBC1 and TRBC2. TCRdb passed the UMI-ligation and nested PCR reads through MiXCR, listing each CDR3 protein once. The table has thousands of distinct CDR3 sequences, roughly 7.2% seen once. The source material was effector memory CD8+ T cells from blood. Indicated subset: effector memory, CD45RA- CD27-. The source is a human donor in good health.

In regard to this clonotype: A much larger clone differs from this one at a single base, so this may be a read error. The rearrangement joins TRBV2 to TRBJ1-5; D gene unclear. V lost 3 bases to trimming and J lost 0 bases, with 6 bases between them. The CDR3 spans 14 residues. In germline, CDR1 is SNHLY, CDR2 FYNNEI. CDR3 DNA: TGTGCCAGCAGTGACGCTTATAGCAATCAGCCCCAGCATTTT. As protein: CASSDAYSNQPQHF.

This clonotype was seen a handful of times. The CDR3 region is CASSPRDRVSDTQYF. In DNA, the CDR3 is TGTGCCAGCTCACCCAGGGACAGGGTCTCGGATACGCAGTATTTT. This rearrangement joins TRBV18 to TRBJ2-3, with TRBD1 identical over 9 bases. Germline V gene lookup returns CDR1 KGHSH and CDR2 LQKENI. The length of the CDR3 is 15 residues. Trimming removed 3 bases from V and 6 bases from J; junction bases left unmatched: 7.

This clonotype was detected ten times or more. The chain has TRBV24-1 and TRBJ2-7; 12 bases align to TRBD1. Trimming cost V 4 bases and J 3 bases; bases outside gene matches: 9. Per the germline V gene, CDR1 is KGHDR and CDR2 is SFDVKD. The CDR3 totals 17 residues. The CDR3 sequence is CATSEGTGGSSYYEQYF. CDR3 sequence (DNA): TGTGCCACCAGTGAAGGGACAGGGGGCTCCAGCTACTACGAGCAGTACTTC.

This clonotype has only a few counts. V usage is TRBV4-2 and J usage is TRBJ2-2, with a possible D match to TRBD2 (6 bases). This CDR3 contains 14 residues. Trimming cost V 1 base and J 3 bases, with 6 bases left between them. Germline CDR1 and CDR2: LGHNA and YNFKEQ. In DNA form, the CDR3 reads TGTGCCAGCAGCCAAGGACTAGACACCGGGGAGCTGTTTTTT. This codes for CASSQGLDTGELFF.

This clonotype was detected many times. J is TRBJ2-7 and V is TRBV4-2; 7 bases map to TRBD2. The CDR3 is made up of 15 amino acids. V lost 1 base to trimming and J lost 0 bases; unmatched junction nucleotides: 3. Germline V gene sequence: CDR1 LGHNA, CDR2 YNFKEQ. In DNA form, the CDR3 reads TGTGCCAGCAGCCAAGGGTGGGACTACTCCTACGAGCAGTACTTC. It yields the protein CASSQGWDYSYEQYF.

This clonotype was found a few times. V usage is TRBV12-3 or TRBV12-4 and J usage is TRBJ2-3; D may be TRBD1 or TRBD2 (5 bases each). The CDR3 runs 14 residues. Trimming removed 5 bases at V and 2 bases at J, with 11 bases between. The CDR3 here is CASSLGPYTDTQYF. DNA for the CDR3: TGTGCCAGCAGTCTGGGACCGTACACAGATACGCAGTATTTT.

In its sample, this clonotype was seen many times. CDR3 coding DNA: TGTGCCAGCAGTGAAGCGAACACCGGGGAGCTGTTTTTT. Translating gives CASSEANTGELFF. V is TRBV6-4 and J is TRBJ2-2, with D hard to call. The CDR3 extends over 13 amino acids. CDR1 and CDR2 from the germline V gene are MRHNA and SNTAGT. V was pared by 3 bases and J by 0 bases, with 2 bases between.

The J gene is TRBJ1-5, the V gene TRBV6-1; a weak D match, TRBD1 (5 bases). V lost 0 bases, J lost 4 bases, and 7 bases lay in between. This CDR3 is 14 amino acids long. Germline values: CDR1 MNHNS, CDR2 SASEGT. The CDR3, as DNA: TGTGCCAGCAGTGAAGCGACAGAAAATCAGCCCCAGCATTTT. Its translation: CASSEATENQPQHF.

V and J are TRBV4-3 and TRBJ2-7, with 11 positions matching TRBD1. The length of the CDR3 is 15 residues. V lost 3 bases and J lost 4; bases outside the gene matches: 5. Germline-derived CDR1 and CDR2 are LGHNA and YSLEER. CDR3 in DNA: TGCGCCAGCAGCCAGGACCGGGACAGGGGGTACGAGCAGTACTTC. Amino acid sequence: CASSQDRDRGYEQYF.

This rearrangement joins TRBV30 to TRBJ2-1; 7 bases line up with TRBD1. V dropped 3 bases and J dropped 4; count of bases not matched to a gene: 3. CDR1 is GTSNPN and CDR2 is SVGIG in the germline V gene (reference sequence). The CDR3 is 13 residues long. The CDR3 sequence is CAWRTGMYNEQFF. CDR3 nucleotides: TGTGCCTGGAGGACAGGGATGTACAATGAGCAGTTCTTC.

The chain recombines TRBV29-1 with TRBJ2-7, with D possibly TRBD1 on 6 matching bases. From germline, CDR1 is SQVTM and CDR2 ANQGSEA. The CDR3 loop spans 13 amino acids. Trimming stripped 6 bases from V and 3 bases from J, with 15 bases between. The CDR3 loop is CSVVMDSVYEQYF. CDR3 nucleotide sequence: TGCAGCGTCGTGATGGACAGCGTCTACGAGCAGTACTTC.

The chain recombines TRBV20-1 with TRBJ2-1; 7 nucleotides match TRBD1. The ends lost 6 bases at V and 6 bases at J; junction bases unmatched: 14. Germline V gene data show CDR1 as DFQATT and CDR2 as SNEGSKA (reference sequence). The CDR3 contains 15 residues. CDR3 loop: CSAANPGQPSNEQFF. CDR3 DNA sequence: TGCAGTGCCGCGAATCCGGGACAGCCGTCCAATGAGCAGTTCTTC.

This clonotype was found a few times. The chain links TRBV19 to TRBJ2-3; 11 bases map to TRBD2. The CDR3 runs 14 residues. The germline V gene encodes CDR1 LNHDA and CDR2 SQIVND (reference sequence). J gave up 2 bases and V 7 bases, and 2 bases lay outside the gene matches. CDR3 in amino acids: CASTGLAVTDTQYF. CDR3 in DNA: TGTGCCAGTACGGGACTAGCGGTCACAGATACGCAGTATTTT. Full variable domain (rest looked up from reference TRBV19 and TRBJ2-3): DGGITQSPKYLFRKEGQNVTLSCEQNLNHDAMYWYRQDPGQGLRLIYYSQIVNDFQKGDIAEGYSVSREKKESFPLTVTSAQKNPTAFYLCASTGLAVTDTQYFGPGTRLTVL.

This clonotype came up a few times. The chain recombines TRBV2 with TRBJ2-6, with TRBD1 matching 10 bases. Losses at the gene ends were 1 base for V and 4 bases for J; bases not matched to a gene: 7. CDR3 length: 18 residues. Germline values: CDR1 SNHLY, CDR2 FYNNEI. The CDR3 bases are TGTGCCAGCAGTGAAGGCCGGGGGACAGGGGTCGGGGCCAACGTCCTGACTTTC. This gives the protein CASSEGRGTGVGANVLTF.

The chain uses TRBV5-6 and TRBJ1-6, with 10 bases aligning to TRBD1. Germline V gene lookup returns CDR1 SGHDT and CDR2 YYEEEE. The CDR3 sequence is 15 residues long. Losses at the gene ends were 4 bases for V and 7 bases for J; bases not matched to a gene: 5. CDR3: CASSAGQGENSPLHF. The CDR3 region has the DNA TGTGCCAGCAGCGCCGGACAGGGGGAGAATTCACCCCTCCACTTT.

There are many counts of this clonotype. This sequence joins TRBV4-3 and TRBJ2-7, with a tentative D call TRBD2 (7 bases). V lost 0 bases to trimming and J lost 1 base, with 22 bases between them. This CDR3 spans 19 amino acids. In germline, CDR1 is LGHNA, CDR2 YSLEER. CDR3: CASSQDIRTERGFSYEQYF. The CDR3 DNA sequence: TGCGCCAGCAGCCAAGATATCAGGACAGAGCGGGGCTTTTCCTACGAGCAGTACTTC.

CDR3 bases: TGTGCCAGCAGCTCCTACGGGGGCGCCTCTAGCACAGATACGCAGTATTTT. It yields the protein CASSSYGGASSTDTQYF. The chain recombines TRBV9 with TRBJ2-3; tentatively, D is TRBD1 or TRBD2 (6 bases each). Per the germline V gene, CDR1 is SGDLS and CDR2 is YYNGEE. The CDR3 contains 17 residues. V was trimmed by 4 bases and J by 0 bases, leaving 18 bases between them.

By frequency in the sample, this clonotype is medium-sized. This chain links TRBV6-2 or TRBV6-3 with TRBJ2-1, with D uncertain. There are 11 residues in the CDR3. Trimming took off 7 bases at V and 8 bases at J, with 9 bases between the two ends. Per the germline V gene, CDR1 is MNHEY and CDR2 is SVGEGT. The CDR3 protein is CASTDAHEQFF. In DNA, the CDR3 is TGTGCCAGCACCGACGCACATGAGCAGTTCTTC.